The 20 T cell receptor beta chains reported below all come from one sample, sequenced in a study of T-cell memory formation after mild COVID-19. TCRdb re-called the 5' RACE reads through MiXCR, storing one row per CDR3 protein. The data hold 110,000 or so distinct CDR3 sequences, with 22% observed a single time. Sequenced input: PBMCs or a T cell subset sorted from them (not recorded which). These receptors originate from a man between 18 and 35 years old who had mild COVID-19 (a few samples of this study predate the infection). Cell type and time point are not known.

This clonotype turned up a few times. The V gene is TRBV5-1, the J gene TRBJ2-7; D may be TRBD2 (5 bases). V was shortened by 4 bases and J by 6 bases, with 14 bases between the two germline ends. In germline, CDR1 is SGHRS, CDR2 YFSETQ. The CDR3 sequence is 13 residues long. The CDR3 region has the DNA TGCGCCAGCAGCCTGGCGGGTGTAGGCGAGCAGTACGTC. Protein: CASSLAGVGEQYV.

The V call is TRBV28, the J call TRBJ2-2; D gene unclear. Germline CDR1 MDHEN, CDR2 SYDVKM. This CDR3 spans 17 amino acids. V dropped 5 bases and J dropped 0 bases, with 16 bases sitting between them. The CDR3 sequence: CASSPSDRTANTGELFF. CDR3 nucleotides: TGTGCCAGCAGTCCCTCCGATCGGACGGCGAACACCGGGGAGCTGTTTTTT.

The CDR3: CASSFSSGYNEQFF. The CDR3 DNA sequence: TGTGCCAGCAGTTTCTCTAGCGGGTACAATGAGCAGTTCTTC. V is TRBV12-3 or TRBV12-4 and J is TRBJ2-1, with 8 bases identical to TRBD2. This CDR3 is 14 amino acids long. V gave up 3 bases and J gave up 4 bases; unmatched junction bases: 2.

The table lists this clonotype with a few counts. J is TRBJ2-2 and V is TRBV6-6; 10 nucleotides align to TRBD2. The CDR3 consists of 16 residues. Germline V gene sequence: CDR1 MNHNY, CDR2 SVGAGI (reference sequence). After removal of 5 bases from V and 0 bases from J, the junction contained 3 bases not matched to a gene. The CDR3 region has the DNA TGTGCCAGCAGTAAAGGACTAGCGGCGAACACCGGGGAGCTGTTTTTT. The encoded protein is CASSKGLAANTGELFF.

V gene TRBV7-6 combines with J gene TRBJ1-2; TRBD1 is a possible D gene (6 bases). Germline V gene sequence: CDR1 SGHVS, CDR2 FNYEAQ. Trimming took 5 bases from V and 4 from J, leaving 11 bases between them. This CDR3 has 13 residues. Here the CDR3 reads CASSQGGAYGYTF. The CDR3, as DNA: TGTGCCAGCAGCCAAGGGGGGGCCTATGGCTACACCTTC.

The rearrangement uses TRBV5-6 and TRBJ2-3, with D perhaps TRBD2 (7 bases). This CDR3 comprises 16 residues. V lost 4 bases, J lost 4 bases, and 19 bases lay in between. Germline V CDR1 and CDR2: SGHDT, YYEEEE. In DNA, the CDR3 is TGTGCCAGCAGCCGACCATTTGCGGGGGCCGCAGATACGCAGTATTTT. Translated: CASSRPFAGAADTQYF.

The genes are TRBV7-9 and TRBJ2-7; a possible D gene is TRBD2 (5 bases). The CDR3 sequence is 13 residues long. The V end lost 5 bases, the J end lost 5 bases, and 13 bases lay between the germline ends. The germline V gene encodes CDR1 SEHNR and CDR2 FQNEAQ (reference sequence). CDR3 loop: CASSPGIIHEQYF. The CDR3 region has the DNA TGTGCCAGCAGCCCGGGGATTATCCACGAGCAGTACTTC.

The chain recombines TRBV9 with TRBJ2-3, with unresolved D. The V end was cut by 3 bases, the J end by 6 bases, with 14 bases between. Germline assignment: CDR1 SGDLS and CDR2 YYNGEE. The CDR3 contains 14 residues. CDR3 sequence: CASSDTEGWDTQYF. In DNA form, the CDR3 reads TGTGCCAGCAGCGATACCGAAGGGTGGGATACGCAGTATTTT.

The sample holds a few counts of this clonotype. The genes are TRBV4-1 and TRBJ2-3; 8 bases are a match to TRBD2. The CDR3 is 15 amino acids. The J segment lost 1 base and the V segment lost 1 base, leaving 1 base of the junction unmatched. Germline loops: CDR1 MGHRA, CDR2 YSYEKL. The DNA of the CDR3 is TGCGCCAGCAGCCAAGGGCGGGGGGGCACAGATACGCAGTATTTT. Its translation: CASSQGRGGTDTQYF.

The chain recombines TRBV7-9 with TRBJ2-2; D gene ambiguous. V lost 3 bases, J lost 0 bases, and 5 bases lay in between. CDR1 SEHNR and CDR2 FQNEAQ come from the germline V gene (reference sequence). CDR3 size: 14 residues. The CDR3 nucleotides are TGTGCCAGCAGCTTCCGGCCGAACACCGGGGAGCTGTTTTTT. Translating gives CASSFRPNTGELFF. The full variable domain, completed using reference TRBV7-9 and TRBJ2-2, is DTGVSQNPRHKITKRGQNVTFRCDPISEHNRLYWYRQTLGQGPEFLTYFQNEAQLEKSRLLSDRFSAERPKGSFSTLEIQRTEQGDSAMYLCASSFRPNTGELFFGEGSRLTVL.

The genes are TRBV7-2 and TRBJ2-3, with TRBD1 as a possible D gene (6 bases). This CDR3 region has 17 residues. The ends were cut back, 3 bases at V and 2 bases at J, with 18 bases in the middle. Germline V CDR1 and CDR2: SGHTA, FQGNSA. CDR3 loop: CASSFDAGTIHTDTQYF. In DNA form, the CDR3 reads TGTGCCAGCAGCTTCGACGCCGGGACAATCCACACAGATACGCAGTATTTT.

The genes are TRBV19 and TRBJ1-2, with TRBD1 matching over 7 bases. The CDR3 extends over 14 amino acids. The ends lost 7 bases at V and 4 bases at J; junction bases unmatched: 9. CDR1 and CDR2 (germline): LNHDA, SQIVND (reference sequence). In nucleotides, the CDR3 is TGTGCCAGTACTCCGGGACAGATGATCTATGGCTACACCTTC. It is translated as CASTPGQMIYGYTF.

This clonotype was detected only a few times. CDR3: CASSQDRQGDEQFF. The CDR3 DNA follows: TGCGCCAGCAGCCAAGATAGACAGGGTGATGAGCAGTTCTTC. The chain combines TRBV4-3 with TRBJ2-1, with 7 nucleotides matching TRBD1. V was pared by 0 bases and J by 8 bases, with 4 bases of the junction left unmatched. The CDR3 runs to 14 residues. CDR1 and CDR2 from the germline V gene are LGHNA and YSLEER.

The gene calls are TRBV7-2 and TRBJ2-7, with 10 bases matching TRBD2. Germline V gives CDR1 SGHTA, CDR2 FQGNSA. This CDR3 spans 14 amino acids. Losses at the gene ends were 2 bases for V and 6 bases for J; bases not matched to a gene: 4. The CDR3 bases are TGTGCCAGCAGCTTAATACTAGCGGGGCTCGAGCAGTACGTC. This encodes CASSLILAGLEQYV.

The chain has TRBV18 and TRBJ1-3, with D unresolved. CDR3 length: 16 amino acids. The V end lost 3 bases, the J end lost 1 base, and 13 bases lay between the germline ends. Per germline, CDR1 KGHSH and CDR2 LQKENI. The CDR3 DNA reads as TGTGCCAGCTCACCGGGGTGGGGTGCTTCTGGAAACACCATATATTTT. Translation: CASSPGWGASGNTIYF.

The chain couples TRBV12-3 or TRBV12-4 to TRBJ2-3; no clear D. The CDR3 runs to 14 residues. With 3 bases removed from V and 6 bases from J, the gap between germline ends came to 13 bases. This CDR3 is CASSFGGWPDTQYF. The CDR3 nucleotides read TGTGCCAGCAGTTTTGGTGGGTGGCCGGATACGCAGTATTTT.

This clonotype was picked up a small number of times. The V and J genes are TRBV7-2 and TRBJ2-5; 8 bases match TRBD2. CDR3 length equals 15 residues. The germline gives CDR1 SGHTA, CDR2 FQGNSA. V was pared by 8 bases and J by 2 bases, with 10 bases of the junction left unmatched. The CDR3 coding sequence is TGTGCCAGCGGCATAGCGGGGTATGGGCAAGAGACCCAGTACTTC. It specifies CASGIAGYGQETQYF.

This rearrangement joins TRBV7-2 to TRBJ1-3, with unresolved D. Looked up from germline, CDR1 is SGHTA and CDR2 is FQGNSA. Trimming pared 3 bases from V and 1 base from J, leaving 10 bases between. The CDR3 consists of 15 residues. CDR3 loop: CASSLEPRSGNTIYF. The CDR3 nucleotides are TGTGCCAGCAGCTTGGAGCCCAGATCTGGAAACACCATATATTTT. The full variable domain, completed using reference TRBV7-2 and TRBJ1-3, is GAGVSQSPSNKVTEKGKDVELRCDPISGHTALYWYRQSLGQGLEFLIYFQGNSAPDKSGLPSDRFSAERTGGSVSTLTIQRTQQEDSAVYLCASSLEPRSGNTIYFGEGSWLTVV.

The chain joins TRBV4-1 to TRBJ1-1, with 8 bases aligning to TRBD1. Germline V gene data show CDR1 as MGHRA and CDR2 as YSYEKL. This CDR3 comprises 13 residues. V shed 4 bases and J 4 bases; nucleotides not matched to a gene: 2. The CDR3 reads CASSRTGSTEAFF. In DNA, the CDR3 is TGCGCCAGCAGCCGGACAGGGAGCACTGAAGCTTTCTTT.

At least ten counts were recorded for this clonotype. The chain is built from TRBV20-1 and TRBJ2-1, with 8 bases that match TRBD2. J gave up 2 bases and V 6 bases, and 9 bases lay outside the gene matches. This CDR3 has 15 amino acids. Germline CDR1 DFQATT, CDR2 SNEGSKA (reference sequence). CDR3 bases: TGCAGTGCCCGAGACGGGGGGGGTCCCTACAATGAGCAGTTCTTC. Protein: CSARDGGGPYNEQFF.